A single sample gave rise to the 20 T cell receptor beta chains below, sequenced in a study of immune heterogeneity within non-small cell lung tumors. Bulk tumor genomic DNA was the template, and each sample received about 600 ng. Multiple widely separated biopsies were taken from each primary tumor at surgery. Untreated, newly diagnosed non-small cell lung cancer patients underwent curative surgery. With 32 V and 13 J primers, multiplex PCR amplified the TCR beta CDR3. MiXCR was run by TCRdb on the multiplex PCR reads, yielding one entry per CDR3 protein. The table has about 4,300 distinct CDR3 sequences, approximately 21% seen once. The sequenced sample was lung tumor tissue. Receptors originate from a man aged 65 to 79 with non-small cell lung cancer.

This clonotype is deemed large. The chain employs TRBV4-1 and TRBJ1-3; no reliable D call. CDR3 length equals 16 residues. From germline, CDR1 is MGHRA and CDR2 YSYEKL. Trimming left V 0 bases short and J 7 bases short, with 16 bases between. CDR3 coding DNA: TGCGCCAGCAGCCAAGATGACTGGGCGGCCGCCAACACCATATATTTT. Its protein product is CASSQDDWAAANTIYF.

This clonotype is labeled as medium-sized. V gene TRBV20-1 combines with J gene TRBJ2-3, with TRBD2 matching over 7 bases. The CDR3 loop spans 17 amino acids. J lost 2 bases, V lost 3 bases, and 14 bases had no gene match. The germline gives CDR1 DFQATT, CDR2 SNEGSKA (reference sequence). The CDR3 reads CSASPSAAGAITDTQYF. The CDR3 nucleotides read TGCAGTGCTAGCCCTAGTGCGGCGGGAGCGATCACAGATACGCAGTATTTT.

In this sample, this clonotype is medium-sized (0.01 to 0.1%). This chain links TRBV18 with TRBJ2-7; D not certain. Germline V CDR1 and CDR2: KGHSH, LQKENI. V lost 3 bases and J lost 7, with 16 bases in between. This CDR3 spans 14 amino acids. CDR3 nucleotide sequence: TGTGCCAGCTCACCTCGCTCCTATGGTGGGGAGCAGTACTTC. Translating gives CASSPRSYGGEQYF.

By share of the sample, this clonotype is medium-sized. The V gene is TRBV20-1, the J gene TRBJ1-5; 7 bases fit TRBD1. Germline CDR1 is DFQATT and CDR2 is SNEGSKA (reference sequence). CDR3 length: 14 residues. V shed 0 bases and J 5 bases; nucleotides not matched to a gene: 4. The DNA of the CDR3 is TGCAGTGCTAGAGATCCTACAGGGGATCAGCCCCAGCATTTT. This encodes CSARDPTGDQPQHF.

The chain joins TRBV6-5 to TRBJ2-2, with 9 bases fitting TRBD2. Germline lookup yields CDR1 MNHEY and CDR2 SVGAGI. CDR3 length: 16 residues. After removal of 0 bases from V and 4 bases from J, the junction contained 3 bases not matched to a gene. CDR3 residues: CASSYSSGGGTGELFF. The DNA for the CDR3 is TGTGCCAGCAGTTACTCTAGCGGGGGAGGCACCGGGGAGCTGTTTTTT.

Only a few counts were recorded for this clonotype. The rearrangement uses TRBV2 and TRBJ1-4; the match to TRBD1 covers 8 bases. Germline V gene lookup returns CDR1 SNHLY and CDR2 FYNNEI. This CDR3 contains 14 residues. V shed 7 bases and J 4 bases; nucleotides not matched to a gene: 5. CDR3 nucleotide sequence: TGTGCCAGCATGCAGGGGGCGGGTAATGAAAAACTGTTTTTT. Protein product: CASMQGAGNEKLFF.

This clonotype rates as medium-sized. The rearrangement links TRBV12-5 to TRBJ2-7; perhaps TRBD1 as D (8 bases). The germline CDR1 and CDR2 sequences are LGHNT and FRNRAP. The ends were cut back, 10 bases at V and 2 bases at J, with 18 bases in the middle. CDR3 size: 14 residues. CDR3 in DNA: TGTGCTACCGGGGGGACAGGCGAACCCTACGAGCAGTACTTC. It is translated as CATGGTGEPYEQYF.

This clonotype is a singleton in its sample. A single base separates this from a much larger clone, so it may be a read error. The rearrangement uses TRBV30 and TRBJ1-6, with D unresolved. CDR1 is GTSNPN, CDR2 SVGIG, per germline (reference sequence). The CDR3 contains 13 residues. CDR3 loop: CAWRRVGNSSLHF. In nucleotides, the CDR3 is TGTGCCTGGAGAAGAGTGGGGAATTCATCCCTCCACTTT.

This clonotype is classed as medium-sized. The chain joins TRBV5-1 to TRBJ2-3, with 7 bases matching TRBD1. This CDR3 comprises 14 residues. V dropped 4 bases and J dropped 5; count of bases not matched to a gene: 7. Germline-derived CDR1 and CDR2 are SGHRS and YFSETQ. The CDR3 coding sequence is TGCGCCAGCAGCACTCGACAGGGCGGAGATACGCAGTATTTT. Its protein is CASSTRQGGDTQYF. Using reference TRBV5-1 and TRBJ2-3 for the parts outside the CDR3, the full variable domain is KAGVTQTPRYLIKTRGQQVTLSCSPISGHRSVSWYQQTPGQGLQFLFEYFSETQRNKGNFPGRFSGRQFSNSRSEMNVSTLELGDSALYLCASSTRQGGDTQYFGPGTRLTVL.

This clonotype is labeled as medium-sized (0.01 to 0.1%). This chain connects TRBV5-1 to TRBJ2-3; the match to TRBD1 covers 8 bases. CDR1 is SGHRS, CDR2 YFSETQ, per germline. The CDR3 runs 13 residues. The V segment lost 4 bases and the J segment 4 bases; nucleotides outside the gene matches: 2. The CDR3 loop is CASSVTGADTQYF. CDR3 coding DNA: TGCGCCAGCAGCGTGACAGGGGCAGATACGCAGTATTTT.

The chain recombines TRBV6-1 with TRBJ2-5, with 10 bases lining up with TRBD2. Germline-derived CDR1 and CDR2 are MNHNS and SASEGT. CDR3 length: 16 residues. Germline trimming cut 2 bases from V and 5 bases from J; bases unmatched to any gene: 8. DNA of the CDR3: TGTGCCAGCAGTGAAATTTTTAGCGGGGGGAGGGAGACCCAGTACTTC. The encoded protein is CASSEIFSGGRETQYF.

This clonotype was picked up a small number of times. This chain joins TRBV5-6 and TRBJ1-1, with 8 bases lining up with TRBD1. In germline, CDR1 is SGHDT, CDR2 YYEEEE. V shed 3 bases and J 1 base; nucleotides not matched to a gene: 2. This CDR3 region has 14 residues. CDR3: CASSYDRGNTEAFF. DNA for the CDR3: TGTGCCAGCAGCTACGACAGGGGGAACACTGAAGCTTTCTTT.

By sample fraction, this clonotype is medium-sized. V gene TRBV5-4 combines with J gene TRBJ1-2, with 8 positions matching TRBD1. Per germline, CDR1 SGHNT and CDR2 YYREEE (reference sequence). The CDR3 has 15 amino acids. J was trimmed by 5 bases and V by 2 bases; bases with no gene match: 8. CDR3 sequence: CASSFDLTGAYGYTF. The CDR3 coding sequence is TGTGCCAGCAGCTTCGATCTGACAGGGGCTTATGGCTACACCTTC.

Relative to its sample, this clonotype is medium-sized (0.01 to 0.1%). The chain combines TRBV7-6 with TRBJ2-7; 9 bases line up with TRBD1. V shed 9 bases and J 11 bases; nucleotides not matched to a gene: 17. The CDR3 length is 14 residues. Germline CDR1 is SGHVS and CDR2 is FNYEAQ. The CDR3 nucleotides are TGTGCCAGTAGCCTAAATCGGGACAGGGCGCTCGAGTACTTC. Translating it yields CASSLNRDRALEYF.

Worth noting for this clonotype: The conserved phenylalanine or tryptophan is not found at the CDR3 terminus, so this likely reflects a read error. The chain couples TRBV28 to TRBJ2-7; 11 bases are shared with TRBD1. CDR1 MDHEN and CDR2 SYDVKM come from the germline V gene. Trimming took 3 bases from V and 3 from J; bases not matched to a gene: 1. This CDR3 region has 14 residues. The DNA of the CDR3 is TGTGCCAGCAGTTTGGGACAGGGGGGCTACGAGCAGTACCTC. Residues: CASSLGQGGYEQYL.

In its sample, this clonotype is medium-sized. This chain connects TRBV2 to TRBJ1-6; 7 nucleotides align to TRBD1. This CDR3 contains 14 residues. V was clipped by 2 bases and J by 10 bases; unmatched bases: 5. Germline V lookup: CDR1 SNHLY, CDR2 FYNNEI. This chain's CDR3 is CASSERGGRSPLHF. As DNA, the CDR3 is TGTGCCAGCAGTGAACGAGGGGGCAGGTCACCCCTCCACTTT.

A few counts support this clonotype. The genes are TRBV30 and TRBJ2-1, with D unclear. Trimming stripped 4 bases from V and 4 bases from J, with 11 bases between. CDR1 GTSNPN and CDR2 SVGIG come from the germline V gene (reference sequence). The CDR3 extends over 13 amino acids. The DNA of the CDR3 is TGTGCCTGGACCCCCCCCAAGTACAATGAGCAGTTCTTC. Its translation: CAWTPPKYNEQFF.

About this clonotype: This may stem from a read error, because a much larger clone lies one nucleotide away. The gene calls are TRBV4-1 and TRBJ1-2; perhaps TRBD1 as D (6 bases). The CDR3 spans 17 residues. Germline values: CDR1 MGHRA, CDR2 YSYEKL. The CDR3: CTSSQQVDSAALYGYTF. DNA of the CDR3: TGCACCAGCAGCCAGCAGGTGGACAGCGCGGCACTCTATGGCTACACCTTC.

By share, this clonotype counts as medium-sized. The chain has TRBV12-3 or TRBV12-4 and TRBJ2-1; TRBD2 is a possible D gene (6 bases). Between the trimmed V and J ends, which lost 7 bases and 1 base, there was a span of 8 bases. The CDR3 has 13 amino acids. CDR3 residues: CASMGGSYNEQFF. In DNA, the CDR3 is TGTGCCAGCATGGGGGGTTCCTACAATGAGCAGTTCTTC.

In its sample, this clonotype ranks as medium-sized. J is TRBJ2-2 and V is TRBV11-3, with D possibly TRBD2 on 6 matching bases. V was shortened by 5 bases and J by 1 base, with 11 bases between the two germline ends. Germline CDR1 is SGHNT and CDR2 is YENEEA. This CDR3 spans 15 amino acids. CDR3 DNA sequence: TGTGCCAGCAGCCCGAGGAGGGGGAACACCGGGGAGCTGTTTTTT. Translation: CASSPRRGNTGELFF.